This T cell receptor (beta chain) was documented in a study of blood T cell repertoires in COVID-19. Across the study: Donors in the United States, Italy and Spain gave samples during acute or convalescent COVID-19.

Germline-derived CDR1 and CDR2 are MNHEY and SMNVEV (reference sequence). V was pared by 2 bases and J by 2 bases, with 12 bases between. This CDR3 contains 15 residues. In the original workflow: Nucleated cell counts were estimated from reference gene primer amplification. Method: immunoSEQ multiplex PCR; TCRdb's copy keeps in-frame clones and lacks some. V and J calls and clone size are as listed in that table; D and trimming were resolved from the DNA. Here the sample spans 70,000 or so clones, approximately 84% being singletons. This clone was counted once. Sample: peripheral blood. The receptor was isolated from a man aged 70 or older with active or convalescent COVID-19. J is TRBJ1-1 and V is TRBV27, with D tentatively TRBD1 (5 bases). CDR3 coding DNA: TGTGCCAGCAGTTTACAGTCAGGGTTAAACACTGAAGCTTTCTTT. Its protein is CASSLQSGLNTEAFF.